Sequencing of this TCR beta chain was carried out in a study of monozygotic twins with inflammatory bowel disease. Study-wide results and caveats: With others, IBD patients shared fewer clonotypes than healthy twins did, especially with disease activity. Immunosuppressive treatment differences may have increased patient repertoire variability. Repertoire similarity did not separate concordant from discordant twins, possibly from limited power.

CDR1 and CDR2 (germline): MNHEY, SMNVEV (reference sequence). The CDR3 runs to 13 residues. As regards this clonotype: The target antigen is unknown.

TCRdb reprocessed the 5' RACE reads and stores each CDR3 protein as one record, lacking DNA. Its listing shows 150,000 to 200,000 distinct CDR3 sequences. The TCR originated in a human donor with ulcerative colitis or Crohn's disease, or a healthy co-twin of an affected twin (not recorded which). V gene TRBV27 combines with J gene TRBJ2-7; TCRdb designates TRBD2, a call that cannot be tested without DNA. Sequenced: blood. The CDR3 reads CASSRTGLSEQYF.